This T cell receptor beta chain was documented in a study of regulatory T cells in long-lasting Graves disease. Overall study: Over-5-year antithyroid drug use with positive TSH receptor antibodies defined persistent Graves' disease in the study. The study's findings and limits: Patients with persistent Graves' had lower TCR diversity than newly diagnosed patients. It is possible that accuracy was reduced by the small size of the sample.

The time point: persistent/refractory GD, antithyroid drugs over 5 years with positive TRAb. Researchers made the TCR library from RNA that was extracted from PBMCs. This clonotype was detected many times. Its specificity is unknown. CDR3 regions were amplified by Arm-PCR using iRepertoire HTBI primers to build TCR beta libraries. From the multiplex PCR reads, TCRdb called clonotypes with MiXCR, one entry per CDR3 protein. The sample gives a few hundred thousand distinct CDR3 sequences, 20% to 25% of which show up once; around 26% is in the top ten. The CDR3 contains 12 residues. Trimming removed 8 bases from V and 4 bases from J; junction bases left unmatched: 4. The germline gives CDR1 SNHLY, CDR2 FYNNEI.

The chain joins TRBV2 to TRBJ1-1; TRBD1 aligns across 7 bases. This clonotype was sampled from a female donor with Graves disease. The sample consisted of peripheral blood mononuclear cells (PBMCs), taken when the disease was refractory, from a patient treated with antithyroid drugs. CDR3 sequence reads: CASGQESTEAFF. Written as DNA, the CDR3 is TGTGCCAGCGGACAGGAAAGCACTGAAGCTTTCTTT. The full variable domain, with the rest looked up from reference TRBV2 and TRBJ1-1, is EPEVTQTPSHQVTQMGQEVILRCVPISNHLYFYWYRQILGQKVEFLVSFYNNEISEKSEIFDDQFSVERPDGSNFTLKIRSTKLEDSAMYFCASGQESTEAFFGQGTRLTVV.